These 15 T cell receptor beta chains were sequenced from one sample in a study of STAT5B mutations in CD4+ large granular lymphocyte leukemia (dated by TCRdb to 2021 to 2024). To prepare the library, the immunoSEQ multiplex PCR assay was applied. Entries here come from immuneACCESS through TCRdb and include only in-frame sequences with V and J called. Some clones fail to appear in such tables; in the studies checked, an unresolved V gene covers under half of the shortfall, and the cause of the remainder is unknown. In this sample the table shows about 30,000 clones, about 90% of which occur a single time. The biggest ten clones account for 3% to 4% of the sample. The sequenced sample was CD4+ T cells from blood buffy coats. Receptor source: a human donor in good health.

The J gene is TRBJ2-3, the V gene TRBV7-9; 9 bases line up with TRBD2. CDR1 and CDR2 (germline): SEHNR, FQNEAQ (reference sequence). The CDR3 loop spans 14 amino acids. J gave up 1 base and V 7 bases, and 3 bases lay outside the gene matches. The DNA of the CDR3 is TGTGCCAGCATGACTAGCGGACGCACAGATACGCAGTATTTT. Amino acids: CASMTSGRTDTQYF.

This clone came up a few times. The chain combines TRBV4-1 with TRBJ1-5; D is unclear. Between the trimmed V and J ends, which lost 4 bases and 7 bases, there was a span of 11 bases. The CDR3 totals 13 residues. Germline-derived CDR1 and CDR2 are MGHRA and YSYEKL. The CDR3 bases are TGCGCCAGCAGCCGACCTGGACTGCAGCCCCAGCATTTT. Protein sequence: CASSRPGLQPQHF.

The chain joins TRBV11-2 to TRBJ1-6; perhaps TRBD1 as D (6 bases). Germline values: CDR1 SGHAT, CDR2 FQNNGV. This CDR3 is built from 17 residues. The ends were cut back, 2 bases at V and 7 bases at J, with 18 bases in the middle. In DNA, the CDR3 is TGTGCCAGCAGCTTAAACAGGGACCTGAGTGGAAATTCACCCCTCCACTTT. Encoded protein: CASSLNRDLSGNSPLHF.

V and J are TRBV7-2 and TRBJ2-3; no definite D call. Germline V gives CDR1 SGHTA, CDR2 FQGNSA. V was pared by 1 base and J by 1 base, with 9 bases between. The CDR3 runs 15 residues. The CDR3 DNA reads TGTGCCAGCAGCTTAGACGGAACTGGCACAGATACGCAGTATTTT. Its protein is CASSLDGTGTDTQYF.

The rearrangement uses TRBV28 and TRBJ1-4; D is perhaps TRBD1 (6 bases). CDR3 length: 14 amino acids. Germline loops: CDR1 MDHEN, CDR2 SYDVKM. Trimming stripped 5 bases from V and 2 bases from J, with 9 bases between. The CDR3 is CASSPGATNEKLFF. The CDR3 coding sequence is TGTGCCAGCAGTCCGGGGGCCACTAATGAAAAACTGTTTTTT.

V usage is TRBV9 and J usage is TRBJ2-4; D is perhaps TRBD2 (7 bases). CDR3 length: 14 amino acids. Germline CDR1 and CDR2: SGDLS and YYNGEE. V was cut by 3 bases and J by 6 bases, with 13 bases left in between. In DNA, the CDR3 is TGTGCCAGCAGCGGGGGCGGGGGCGCAAACATTCAGTACTTC. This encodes CASSGGGGANIQYF.

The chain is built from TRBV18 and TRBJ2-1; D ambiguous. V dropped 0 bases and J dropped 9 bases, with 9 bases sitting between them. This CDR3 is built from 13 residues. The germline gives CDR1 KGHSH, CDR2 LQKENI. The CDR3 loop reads CASSPPVALEQFF. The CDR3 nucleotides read TGTGCCAGCTCACCACCGGTTGCGCTTGAGCAGTTCTTC. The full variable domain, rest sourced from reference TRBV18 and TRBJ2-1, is NAGVMQNPRHLVRRRGQEARLRCSPMKGHSHVYWYRQLPEEGLKFMVYLQKENIIDESGMPKERFSAEFPKEGPSILRIQQVVRGDSAAYFCASSPPVALEQFFGPGTRLTVL.

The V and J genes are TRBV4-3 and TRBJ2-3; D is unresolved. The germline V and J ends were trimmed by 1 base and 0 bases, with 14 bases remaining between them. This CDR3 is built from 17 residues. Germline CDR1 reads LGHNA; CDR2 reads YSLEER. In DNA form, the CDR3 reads TGCGCCAGCAGCCAAGGTTGGGTAAGGTTGAGCACAGATACGCAGTATTTT. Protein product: CASSQGWVRLSTDTQYF.

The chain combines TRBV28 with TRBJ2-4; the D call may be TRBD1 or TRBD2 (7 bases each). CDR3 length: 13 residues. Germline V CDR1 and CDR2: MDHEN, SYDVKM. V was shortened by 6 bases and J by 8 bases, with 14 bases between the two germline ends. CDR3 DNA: TGTGCCAGCAGACCTTCAGGGGGGGACATTCAGTACTTC. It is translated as CASRPSGGDIQYF.

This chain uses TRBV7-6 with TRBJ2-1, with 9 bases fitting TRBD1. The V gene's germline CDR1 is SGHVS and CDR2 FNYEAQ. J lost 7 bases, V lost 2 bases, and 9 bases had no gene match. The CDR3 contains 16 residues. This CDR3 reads CASSLSWTGVPNEQFF. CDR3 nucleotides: TGTGCCAGCAGCTTAAGTTGGACAGGGGTTCCGAATGAGCAGTTCTTC.

The CDR3 sequence: CASSIQVSSYEQYF. CDR3 in DNA: TGTGCCAGTAGTATTCAGGTGAGCTCCTACGAGCAGTACTTC. The genes are TRBV19 and TRBJ2-7; D is ambiguous. This CDR3 is 14 amino acids long. From germline, CDR1 is LNHDA and CDR2 SQIVND (reference sequence). The V end lost 3 bases, the J end lost 0 bases, and 9 bases lay between the germline ends.

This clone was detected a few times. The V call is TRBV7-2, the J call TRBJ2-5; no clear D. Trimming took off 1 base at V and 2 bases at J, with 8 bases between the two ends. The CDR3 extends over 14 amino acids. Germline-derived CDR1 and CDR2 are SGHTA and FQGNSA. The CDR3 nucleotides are TGTGCCAGCAGCTTAGGTTTCGGTCAAGAGACCCAGTACTTC. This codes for CASSLGFGQETQYF.

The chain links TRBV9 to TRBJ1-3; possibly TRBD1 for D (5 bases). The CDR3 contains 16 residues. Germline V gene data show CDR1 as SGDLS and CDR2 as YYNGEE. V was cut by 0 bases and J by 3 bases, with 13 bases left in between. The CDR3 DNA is TGTGCCAGCAGCGTAGGGGTCGGGGGGGATGGAAACACCATATATTTT. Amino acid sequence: CASSVGVGGDGNTIYF.

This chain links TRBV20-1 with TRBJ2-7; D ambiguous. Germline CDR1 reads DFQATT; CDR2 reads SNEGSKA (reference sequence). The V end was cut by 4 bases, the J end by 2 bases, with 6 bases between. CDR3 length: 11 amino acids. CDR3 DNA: TGCAGTGCTAATACCGCCTACGAGCAGTACTTC. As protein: CSANTAYEQYF.

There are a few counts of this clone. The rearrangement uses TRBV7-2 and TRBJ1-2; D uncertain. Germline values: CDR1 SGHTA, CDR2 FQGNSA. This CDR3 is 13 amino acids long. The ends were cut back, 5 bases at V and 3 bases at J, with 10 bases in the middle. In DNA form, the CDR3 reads TGTGCCAGCAGCAGGAATTCGGACTATGGCTACACCTTC. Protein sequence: CASSRNSDYGYTF.